Below, 20 T cell receptor beta chains from the same sample are listed, as sequenced in a study of shared clonotypes between healthy human individuals (dated by TCRdb to between 2020 and 2021). Preparation of the library involved the immunoSEQ multiplex PCR assay. The table comes from immuneACCESS by way of TCRdb, which keeps in-frame sequences with V and J called. Part of the clones is missing from these tables; in studies checked, under half for an unresolved V gene and the rest for unknown reasons. The sample contains approximately 500,000 clones, about 78% of them found a single time. Together, the top ten hold around 11% of the sample. The sequencing sample was made of PBMCs. The receptors derive from a middle-aged woman in good health. Some clones in this sample may be carry-over from other donors' samples.

This clone has only one observation. The chain joins TRBV5-1 to TRBJ2-3; maybe TRBD2 (7 bases). V lost 4 bases, J lost 2 bases, and 23 bases lay in between. Germline V lookup: CDR1 SGHRS, CDR2 YFSETQ. The CDR3 length is 18 residues. The CDR3 is CASSPNVGGRASTDTQYF. Written as DNA, the CDR3 is TGCGCCAGCAGCCCCAACGTAGGGGGGAGGGCCTCCACAGATACGCAGTATTTT.

This clone was observed a few times. The chain couples TRBV29-1 to TRBJ2-5; D gene uncertain. The CDR3 is 15 amino acids. Looked up from germline, CDR1 is SQVTM and CDR2 is ANQGSEA. Trimming left V 3 bases short and J 2 bases short, with 16 bases between. The CDR3 sequence: CSVDGILPNQETQYF. The CDR3 region has the DNA TGCAGCGTTGATGGCATACTCCCCAATCAAGAGACCCAGTACTTC.

This sequence joins TRBV19 and TRBJ2-2; tentative D call: TRBD1 (7 bases). CDR1 and CDR2 (germline): LNHDA, SQIVND (reference sequence). Deletions cut 7 bases from V and 4 bases from J, with 28 bases between. This CDR3 region has 19 residues. As DNA, the CDR3 is TGTGCCAGTACCCCTGGTAGGACAGGCCCTGAGCGGGTCACCGGGGAGCTGTTTTTT. This codes for CASTPGRTGPERVTGELFF.

There are many counts of this clone. The chain has TRBV5-1 and TRBJ2-5; tentatively, D is TRBD1 (5 bases). The CDR3 loop spans 13 amino acids. Germline CDR1 is SGHRS and CDR2 is YFSETQ. The V end was cut by 2 bases, the J end by 5 bases, with 10 bases between. The CDR3 DNA reads as TGCGCCAGCAGCTTCGGTGGGGCGGAGACCCAGTACTTC. Translation gives CASSFGGAETQYF.

This clone was recorded at least ten times. The rearrangement links TRBV6-4 to TRBJ2-6; the D gene is possibly TRBD1 (6 bases). The ends were cut back, 9 bases at V and 2 bases at J, with 20 bases in the middle. Germline lookup yields CDR1 MRHNA and CDR2 SNTAGT. The CDR3 is made up of 17 amino acids. CDR3 in DNA: TGTGCCAGGGGGGTGGACAGAAAAAGACCTGGGGCCAACGTCCTGACTTTC. Residues: CARGVDRKRPGANVLTF.

The CDR3 reads CASSTRIALPYEQYF. CDR3 coding DNA: TGTGCCAGCAGTACCCGAATAGCCCTCCCCTACGAGCAGTACTTC. The J gene is TRBJ2-7, the V gene TRBV28; D remains ambiguous. V lost 5 bases to trimming and J lost 2 bases, with 16 bases between them. Looked up from germline, CDR1 is MDHEN and CDR2 is SYDVKM. CDR3 length: 15 residues. Variable domain in full (rest from reference TRBV28 and TRBJ2-7): DVKVTQSSRYLVKRTGEKVFLECVQDMDHENMFWYRQDPGLGLRLIYFSYDVKMKEKGDIPEGYSVSREKKERFSLILESASTNQTSMYLCASSTRIALPYEQYFGPGTRLTVT.

V usage is TRBV28 and J usage is TRBJ2-7; TRBD2 agrees at 13 bases. Germline CDR1 is MDHEN and CDR2 is SYDVKM. The length of the CDR3 is 17 residues. V gave up 7 bases and J gave up 6 bases; unmatched junction bases: 15. The CDR3 is CASTSSRGLAGAAEQYF. CDR3 sequence (DNA): TGTGCCAGCACTTCAAGCCGTGGACTAGCGGGAGCGGCCGAGCAGTACTTC.

CDR3 DNA sequence: TGTGCCATCGCTTTGGGTCTGAACACTGAAGCTTTCTTT. Translation gives CAIALGLNTEAFF. This chain uses TRBV2 with TRBJ1-1; no firm D call. Trimming took off 10 bases at V and 0 bases at J, with 12 bases between the two ends. This CDR3 is built from 13 residues. The V gene's germline CDR1 is SNHLY and CDR2 FYNNEI.

Regarding this clone: One base separates it from a far larger clone, so it is likely a read error. The conserved phenylalanine or tryptophan is not found at the CDR3 terminus, so this likely reflects a read error. The chain recombines TRBV6-6 with TRBJ1-6; D gene unclear. Germline loops: CDR1 MNHNY, CDR2 SVGAGI (reference sequence). V was clipped by 2 bases and J by 9 bases, with 11 bases between them. This CDR3 is built from 14 residues. The CDR3: CASSYEAGGSPLHS. The CDR3, as DNA: TGTGCCAGCAGTTACGAGGCAGGCGGTTCACCCCTCCACTCT.

This sequence joins TRBV2 and TRBJ2-2; the match to TRBD2 covers 8 bases. Germline trimming cut 7 bases from V and 7 bases from J; bases unmatched to any gene: 11. Germline V gene lookup returns CDR1 SNHLY and CDR2 FYNNEI. The CDR3 has 15 amino acids. CDR3 DNA sequence: TGTGCCAGCATTAAAGAAGCGGGAGATCACGGGGAGCTGTTTTTT. This translates into CASIKEAGDHGELFF.

This clone was counted once. This chain uses TRBV11-2 with TRBJ1-2; weak D call: TRBD1 (6 bases). Germline V gene lookup returns CDR1 SGHAT and CDR2 FQNNGV. V lost 1 base to trimming and J lost 4 bases, with 16 bases between them. The CDR3 is made up of 16 amino acids. The chain's CDR3 is CASSLVGANLPYGYTF. As DNA, the CDR3 is TGTGCCAGCAGCTTAGTGGGGGCGAACTTACCCTATGGCTACACCTTC.

This clone was observed a single time. The CDR3 region is CASSFQRLATNEQFF. For the CDR3, the DNA is TGTGCCAGCAGCTTCCAAAGACTAGCCACCAATGAGCAGTTCTTC. The chain has TRBV7-2 and TRBJ2-1; TRBD2 aligns across 7 bases. Germline assignment: CDR1 SGHTA and CDR2 FQGNSA. This CDR3 contains 15 residues. Trimming took 3 bases from V and 6 from J; bases not matched to a gene: 8.

This chain links TRBV27 with TRBJ2-4; no clear D. The CDR3 loop spans 12 amino acids. Trimming stripped 9 bases from V and 10 bases from J, with 16 bases between. Looked up from germline, CDR1 is MNHEY and CDR2 is SMNVEV (reference sequence). The CDR3 here is CARGLSSRIQYF. In DNA, the CDR3 is TGTGCCAGAGGATTAAGTTCTCGGATTCAGTACTTC.

This chain uses TRBV10-3 with TRBJ1-5; 8 bases are shared with TRBD1. CDR1 ENHRY and CDR2 SYGVKD come from the germline V gene. This CDR3 is built from 13 residues. J lost 3 bases, V lost 10 bases, and 5 bases had no gene match. The DNA of the CDR3 is TGTGCCACTGCCAGGGGGCACAATCAGCCCCAGCATTTT. It translates to CATARGHNQPQHF.

J is TRBJ2-3 and V is TRBV19; D remains ambiguous. In germline, CDR1 is LNHDA, CDR2 SQIVND (reference sequence). This CDR3 is 13 amino acids long. Here the CDR3 reads CAVSGLGTDTQYF. The CDR3 DNA follows: TGTGCTGTCTCTGGTTTGGGGACAGATACGCAGTATTTT.

The chain combines TRBV7-9 with TRBJ2-7; the D gene is possibly TRBD2 (7 bases). The CDR3 consists of 17 residues. V lost 1 base and J lost 2, with 18 bases in between. CDR1 is SEHNR and CDR2 is FQNEAQ in the germline V gene (reference sequence). In DNA form, the CDR3 reads TGTGCCAGCAGCTTAGACGAAGGCGGGGGCTGGGCCTACGAGCAGTACTTC. Amino acid sequence: CASSLDEGGGWAYEQYF.

In DNA, the CDR3 is TGTGCCAGCAGCCCGGGGGCCGCAGGACTAGCGGTGCCCAATCCGCAGTATTTT. Translation gives CASSPGAAGLAVPNPQYF. The chain carries TRBV11-2 and TRBJ2-3, with 10 bases aligning to TRBD2. V lost 5 bases, J lost 10 bases, and 21 bases stayed unmatched. Germline values: CDR1 SGHAT, CDR2 FQNNGV. The CDR3 is made up of 18 amino acids.

The CDR3 DNA is TGTGCCAGCAGCCCCGTTATTGTCCCCAATCAGCCCCAGCATTTT. The encoded protein is CASSPVIVPNQPQHF. J is TRBJ1-5 and V is TRBV6-6; unclear D gene. V was clipped by 6 bases and J by 3 bases, with 15 bases between them. The length of the CDR3 is 15 residues. CDR1 is MNHNY and CDR2 is SVGAGI in the germline V gene (reference sequence).

Points on this clone: A much more abundant neighbour one base away suggests this may be a read error. The V gene is TRBV28, the J gene TRBJ1-1; D is unclear. The CDR3 runs to 12 residues. Per germline, CDR1 MDHEN and CDR2 SYDVKM. In DNA form, the CDR3 reads TGTGCCAGCAGTTTTTTAGCGTCCGTGGCTCTCTTT. It specifies CASSFLASVALF.

V and J are TRBV4-1 and TRBJ1-2; 10 nucleotides match TRBD1. The CDR3 extends over 17 amino acids. Germline V CDR1 and CDR2: MGHRA, YSYEKL. V trimming: 4 bases; J trimming: 4 bases; junction bases outside the gene matches: 12. The CDR3: CASSPGQGTPHIYGYTF. The CDR3 DNA reads TGCGCCAGCAGCCCGGGACAGGGGACGCCTCATATCTATGGCTACACCTTC.